One and the same sample provided the 20 T cell receptor beta chains below, sequenced in a study of beta chain features in type 1 diabetes. Overall study results and limits: All four CD4+ subsets from Type 1 diabetes patients carried moderately but significantly shorter TCRB CDR3s.

These receptors' targets are unknown. Expressed TCRB transcripts were sequenced after all isolated RNA was converted to cDNA. TCRdb's table, derived via immunoSEQ multiplex PCR, lists solely in-frame clones and lacks some. This repertoire shows about 160,000 clones, 6.5% to 10% found once; its top ten account for 0.54%. Input material: central memory CD4+ T cells from blood. The receptors come from a woman aged 18-29 years with type 1 diabetes.

This chain connects TRBV25-1 to TRBJ2-1; possible D gene TRBD2, 5 bases. The ends were cut back, 3 bases at V and 0 bases at J, with 12 bases in the middle. The germline V gene encodes CDR1 MGHDK and CDR2 SYGVNS. The CDR3 runs 16 residues. CDR3 coding DNA: TGTGCCAGCAGTGAGCCGGGAAGAGACTCCTACAATGAGCAGTTCTTC. This gives the protein CASSEPGRDSYNEQFF.

This chain links TRBV7-2 with TRBJ1-1, with D possibly TRBD1 on 6 matching bases. This CDR3 is built from 12 residues. Trimming removed 5 bases from V and 7 bases from J, with 11 bases in between. CDR1 is SGHTA, CDR2 FQGNSA, per germline. CDR3 protein: CASSIGGGEAFF. The CDR3 DNA is TGTGCCAGCAGCATAGGGGGGGGTGAAGCTTTCTTT.

In this sample, this clone turned up a few times. The chain links TRBV5-8 to TRBJ1-1; D call uncertain. The CDR3 extends over 12 amino acids. Germline V gives CDR1 SGHTS, CDR2 YDEGEE. Trimming pared 4 bases from V and 6 bases from J, leaving 10 bases between. CDR3 in amino acids: CASSRVSAEAFF. In DNA form, the CDR3 reads TGTGCCAGCAGCCGGGTGTCGGCTGAAGCTTTCTTT.

This clone was recorded a few times. This CDR3 reads CASSLLGTSLHEQFF. CDR3 coding DNA: TGTGCCAGCAGTTTATTGGGGACTAGTCTCCATGAGCAGTTCTTC. The chain has TRBV27 and TRBJ2-1; the match to TRBD2 covers 8 bases. The V and J ends lost 1 base and 8 bases, in that order; junction bases with no gene match: 7. This CDR3 comprises 15 residues. Germline assignment: CDR1 MNHEY and CDR2 SMNVEV (reference sequence).

This chain uses TRBV7-9 with TRBJ2-1, with TRBD2 identical over 13 bases. The CDR3 has 15 residues. V shed 5 bases, J shed 8 bases, and the junction held 6 bases outside the gene matches. Germline V gene data show CDR1 as SEHNR and CDR2 as FQNEAQ (reference sequence). The CDR3 protein is CASSLTSGRGHEQFF. CDR3 in DNA: TGTGCCAGCAGCCTCACTAGCGGGAGGGGCCATGAGCAGTTCTTC.

In DNA, the CDR3 is TGTGCCAGCAGCGTAGGCGGGGGGGCCGGAGAGACCCAGTACTTC. It specifies CASSVGGGAGETQYF. The V and J genes are TRBV9 and TRBJ2-5; 9 bases align to TRBD2. The J segment lost 4 bases and the V segment lost 0 bases, leaving 4 bases of the junction unmatched. The CDR3 consists of 15 residues. Germline V lookup: CDR1 SGDLS, CDR2 YYNGEE.

V usage is TRBV7-3 and J usage is TRBJ2-3; 8 nucleotides line up with TRBD1. The CDR3 is 14 amino acids. CDR1 and CDR2 from the germline V gene are SGHTA and FQGTGA. Trimming removed 5 bases from V and 2 bases from J; junction bases left unmatched: 3. Here the CDR3 DNA reads TGTGCCAGCAGCCGGACAGGGTACACAGATACGCAGTATTTT. Its protein is CASSRTGYTDTQYF.

There are a few counts of this clone. The genes are TRBV28 and TRBJ2-1; a weak D match, TRBD2 (6 bases). Germline CDR1 MDHEN, CDR2 SYDVKM. The CDR3 covers 16 residues. V gave up 5 bases and J gave up 4 bases, with 18 bases separating them. CDR3 sequence reads: CASSIGGTGGYNEQFF. The CDR3 region has the DNA TGTGCCAGCAGTATCGGAGGAACTGGAGGGTACAATGAGCAGTTCTTC.

The CDR3 region has the DNA TGCGCCAGCAGCTTCGGAGAGACCCAGTACTTC. Protein: CASSFGETQYF. The rearrangement uses TRBV5-1 and TRBJ2-5, with D unclear. The CDR3 is 11 amino acids. Germline loops: CDR1 SGHRS, CDR2 YFSETQ. V dropped 2 bases and J dropped 4 bases, with 3 bases sitting between them.

This clone turned up a few times. The J gene is TRBJ2-5, the V gene TRBV5-4; D ambiguous. The V gene's germline CDR1 is SGHNT and CDR2 YYREEE (reference sequence). There are 13 residues in the CDR3. The V and J ends lost 0 bases and 0 bases respectively, with 3 bases between them. The CDR3 DNA sequence: TGTGCCAGCAGCTTGGACTACCAAGAGACCCAGTACTTC. Translating it yields CASSLDYQETQYF. Full variable domain (remainder filled in from reference TRBV5-4 and TRBJ2-5): ETGVTQSPTHLIKTRGQQVTLRCSSQSGHNTVSWYQQALGQGPQFIFQYYREEENGRGNFPPRFSGLQFPNYSSELNVNALELDDSALYLCASSLDYQETQYFGPGTRLLVL.

In this sample, this clone turned up a few times. The chain is built from TRBV7-2 and TRBJ1-5, with no clear D. The CDR3 loop spans 15 amino acids. V shed 5 bases and J shed 0 bases, with 11 bases lying between them. CDR1 and CDR2 (germline): SGHTA, FQGNSA. CDR3 loop: CASSRDWASNQPQHF. DNA for the CDR3: TGTGCCAGCAGCCGTGATTGGGCTAGCAATCAGCCCCAGCATTTT.

The chain employs TRBV2 and TRBJ2-7; TRBD2 matches 9 bases. Per the germline V gene, CDR1 is SNHLY and CDR2 is FYNNEI. The CDR3 contains 15 residues. V lost 6 bases to trimming and J lost 2 bases; unmatched junction nucleotides: 8. CDR3 loop: CASRPGVAGAYEQYF. The CDR3 DNA reads TGTGCCAGCAGACCCGGGGTAGCGGGAGCCTACGAGCAGTACTTC.

This clone was seen a handful of times. The chain's CDR3 is CASSLRVGVGNTEAFF. Written as DNA, the CDR3 is TGTGCCAGCAGCTTAAGGGTAGGGGTGGGGAACACTGAAGCTTTCTTT. The chain couples TRBV5-6 to TRBJ1-1, with a possible D match to TRBD1 (5 bases). The CDR3 totals 16 residues. The germline V gene encodes CDR1 SGHDT and CDR2 YYEEEE. The V and J ends lost 2 bases and 1 base respectively, with 15 bases between them. Looking up the rest from reference TRBV5-6 and TRBJ1-1 gives the full variable domain: DAGVTQSPTHLIKTRGQQVTLRCSPKSGHDTVSWYQQALGQGPQFIFQYYEEEERQRGNFPDRFSGHQFPNYSSELNVNALLLGDSALYLCASSLRVGVGNTEAFFGQGTRLTVV.

V usage is TRBV5-1 and J usage is TRBJ2-7, with no clear D. CDR3 length: 14 amino acids. Trimming left V 2 bases short and J 7 bases short, with 16 bases between. Germline CDR1 is SGHRS and CDR2 is YFSETQ. CDR3 bases: TGCGCCAGCAGCTTACACCAACCGGGTTGGGAGCAGTACTTC. This translates into CASSLHQPGWEQYF.

This rearrangement joins TRBV29-1 to TRBJ2-4; 9 bases fit TRBD1. V lost 7 bases and J lost 8; bases outside the gene matches: 6. The length of the CDR3 is 12 residues. CDR1 and CDR2 from the germline V gene are SQVTM and ANQGSEA. This CDR3 reads CSAETGGDIQYF. The CDR3 region has the DNA TGCAGCGCCGAGACAGGGGGGGACATTCAGTACTTC.

As regards this clone: Germline and junction disagree at one end, which may indicate a read error. V usage is TRBV18 and J usage is TRBJ2-4; 7 bases line up with TRBD1. Germline CDR1 reads KGHSH; CDR2 reads LQKENI. There are 14 residues in the CDR3. The CDR3 is CASSRGTAQNIQYF. CDR3 DNA: TGTGCCAGCTCACGAGGGACAGCCCAAAACATTCAGTACTTC.

This clone was detected only a few times. This chain's CDR3 is CSVGFQANTGELFF. As DNA, the CDR3 is TGCAGCGTTGGCTTCCAGGCGAACACCGGGGAGCTGTTTTTT. The chain recombines TRBV29-1 with TRBJ2-2; D is undetermined. This CDR3 region has 14 residues. The V end lost 4 bases, the J end lost 0 bases, and 9 bases lay between the germline ends. The germline V gene has CDR1 SQVTM and CDR2 ANQGSEA.

The chain uses TRBV28 and TRBJ2-7; no reliable D call. The CDR3 runs to 17 residues. V lost 3 bases and J lost 0, with 18 bases in between. Per germline, CDR1 MDHEN and CDR2 SYDVKM. The CDR3 protein is CASSFPSYRFSSYEQYF. The CDR3 coding sequence is TGTGCCAGCAGTTTTCCAAGCTACAGATTTTCCTCCTACGAGCAGTACTTC.

This clone was detected only a few times. J is TRBJ2-4 and V is TRBV28; a possible D gene is TRBD2 (7 bases). The germline CDR1 and CDR2 sequences are MDHEN and SYDVKM. The CDR3 consists of 13 residues. V was cut by 2 bases and J by 9 bases, with 11 bases left in between. This chain's CDR3 is CASSLGAGAIQYF. The CDR3 bases are TGTGCCAGCAGTTTAGGCGCGGGGGCCATTCAGTACTTC. Supplemented by reference TRBV28 and TRBJ2-4, the full variable domain reads DVKVTQSSRYLVKRTGEKVFLECVQDMDHENMFWYRQDPGLGLRLIYFSYDVKMKEKGDIPEGYSVSREKKERFSLILESASTNQTSMYLCASSLGAGAIQYFGAGTRLSVL.

This rearrangement joins TRBV11-2 to TRBJ2-5, with a tentative D call TRBD2 (5 bases). The V gene lost 3 bases and the J gene lost 5 bases, with 13 bases spanning the gap. This CDR3 comprises 14 residues. Germline-derived CDR1 and CDR2 are SGHAT and FQNNGV. CDR3 sequence (DNA): TGTGCCAGCAGCTTGGGAGTATTCGGGGAGACCCAGTACTTC. It specifies CASSLGVFGETQYF.